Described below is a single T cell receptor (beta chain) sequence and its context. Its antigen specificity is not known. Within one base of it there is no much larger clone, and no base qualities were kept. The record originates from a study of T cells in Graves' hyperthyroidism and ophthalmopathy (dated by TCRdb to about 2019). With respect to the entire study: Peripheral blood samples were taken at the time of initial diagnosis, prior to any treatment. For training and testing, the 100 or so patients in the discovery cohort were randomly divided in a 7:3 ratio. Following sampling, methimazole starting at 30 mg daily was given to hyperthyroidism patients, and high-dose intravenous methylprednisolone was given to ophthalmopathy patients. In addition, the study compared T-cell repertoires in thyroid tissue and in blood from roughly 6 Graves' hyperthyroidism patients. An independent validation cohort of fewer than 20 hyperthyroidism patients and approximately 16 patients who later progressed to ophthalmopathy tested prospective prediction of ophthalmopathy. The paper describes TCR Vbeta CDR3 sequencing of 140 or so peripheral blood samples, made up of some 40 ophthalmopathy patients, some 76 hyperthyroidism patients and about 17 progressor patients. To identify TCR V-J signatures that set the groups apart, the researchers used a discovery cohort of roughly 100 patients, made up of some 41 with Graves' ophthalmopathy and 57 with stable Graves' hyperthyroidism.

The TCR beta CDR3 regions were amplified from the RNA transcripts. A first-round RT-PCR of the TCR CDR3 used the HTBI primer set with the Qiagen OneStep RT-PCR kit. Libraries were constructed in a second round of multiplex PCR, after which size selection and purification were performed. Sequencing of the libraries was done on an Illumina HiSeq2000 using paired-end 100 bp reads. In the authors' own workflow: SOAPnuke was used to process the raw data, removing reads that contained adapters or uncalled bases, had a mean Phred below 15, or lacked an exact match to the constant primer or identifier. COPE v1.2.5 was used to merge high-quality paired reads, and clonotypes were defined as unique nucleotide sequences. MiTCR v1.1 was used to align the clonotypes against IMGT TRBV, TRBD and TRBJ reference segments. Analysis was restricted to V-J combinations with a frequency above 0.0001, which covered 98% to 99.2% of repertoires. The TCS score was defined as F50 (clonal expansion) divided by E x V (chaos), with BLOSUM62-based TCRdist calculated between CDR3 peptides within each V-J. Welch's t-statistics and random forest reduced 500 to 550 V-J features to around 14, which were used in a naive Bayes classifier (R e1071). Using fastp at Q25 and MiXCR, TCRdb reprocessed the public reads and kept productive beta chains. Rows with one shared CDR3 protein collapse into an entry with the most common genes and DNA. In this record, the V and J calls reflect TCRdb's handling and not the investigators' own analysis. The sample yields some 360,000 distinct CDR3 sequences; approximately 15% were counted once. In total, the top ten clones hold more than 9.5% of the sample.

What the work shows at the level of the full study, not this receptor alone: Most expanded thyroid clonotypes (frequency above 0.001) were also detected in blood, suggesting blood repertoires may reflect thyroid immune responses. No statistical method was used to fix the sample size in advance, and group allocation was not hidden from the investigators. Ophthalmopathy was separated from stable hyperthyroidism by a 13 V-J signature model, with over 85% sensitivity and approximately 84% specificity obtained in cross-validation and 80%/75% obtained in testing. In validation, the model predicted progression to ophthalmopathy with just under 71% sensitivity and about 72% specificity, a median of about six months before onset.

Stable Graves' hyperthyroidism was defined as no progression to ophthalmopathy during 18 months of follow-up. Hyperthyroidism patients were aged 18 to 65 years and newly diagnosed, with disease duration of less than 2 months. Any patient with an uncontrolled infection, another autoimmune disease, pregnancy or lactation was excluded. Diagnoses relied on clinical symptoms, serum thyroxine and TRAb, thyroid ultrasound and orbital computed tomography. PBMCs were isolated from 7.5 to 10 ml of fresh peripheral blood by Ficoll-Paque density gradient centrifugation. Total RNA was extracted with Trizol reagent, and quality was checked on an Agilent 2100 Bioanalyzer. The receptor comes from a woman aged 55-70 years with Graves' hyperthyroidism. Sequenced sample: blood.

CDR3 region: CASSALDQHTEAFF. The base sequence is TGTGCCAGCAGCGCCTTGGATCAACACACTGAAGCTTTCTTT. The sequence links TRBV9 to TRBJ1-1, with the D gene not confidently named. Spanning cysteine to phenylalanine, the CDR3 consists of 14 amino acids. The CDR3 DNA has 42 bases and is translated from base 1. V lost 3 bases and J lost 3 bases; the stretch between them is 12 bases long. Looking up the germline V gene yields CDR1 SGDLS and CDR2 YYNGEE.